Listed below are T cell receptor beta chains from one sample, sequenced in a study of blood T cell repertoires in COVID-19. Measured with immunoSEQ multiplex PCR; TCRdb has only the in-frame clones, and not every one. The sample shows about 150,000 clones, 84% of them seen only once. The material sequenced was peripheral blood. The receptors here all came from a man younger than 45 with COVID-19, enrolled during active disease. The CDR3 runs from the conserved cysteine through the conserved F or W. The D gene is left open where the match is weak. Only some rows state a clone size, as once, few, many or a class for expanded clones.

>TRBD1|few|TRBV6-5|TRBJ2-7
TGTGCCAGCGGATTGGTACAGGGGGCCAACGAGCAGTACTTC
CASGLVQGANEQYF
>TRBD1|.|TRBV19|TRBJ1-2
TGTGCCAGTAGTATTACAGGGGCAAACTATGGCTACACCTTC
CASSITGANYGYTF
>TRBD2|.|TRBV11-2|TRBJ2-1
TGTGCCAGCAGCCACGGACTAGCGGGAGGCCTCCGCAATGAGCAGTTCTTC
CASSHGLAGGLRNEQFF
>TRBD2|.|TRBV4-1|TRBJ2-5
TGCGCCAGCAGCCAGGGGCGACTAGCGGGAGTGGGTGAGACCCAGTACTTC
CASSQGRLAGVGETQYF
>.|few|TRBV9|TRBJ1-2
TGTGCCAGCAGCCCCTCTACTCTTGGACAGCCCCCTGGCTACACCTTC
CASSPSTLGQPPGYTF
>.|.|TRBV6-6|TRBJ1-2
TGTGCCAGCAGTTACTCCGGCGGGGCTGGCGGCTACACCTTC
CASSYSGGAGGYTF
>TRBD1|.|TRBV30|TRBJ1-4
TGTGCCTGGAGAGGGGGGGAGGGACAGGCTTTAGGGGAAAAACTGTTTTTT
CAWRGGEGQALGEKLFF
>.|once|TRBV29-1|TRBJ1-1
TGCAGCGTGGCGGGGGGGAACACTGAAGCTTTCTTT
CSVAGGNTEAFF
>.|.|TRBV4-1|TRBJ2-7
TGCGCCAGCAGCCCGGGACTCCATGGATACGAGCAGTACTTC
CASSPGLHGYEQYF
>.|.|TRBV5-4|TRBJ2-3
TGTGCCAGCAGCTTCAAGAGGATCCCGGCAGATACGCAGTATTTT
CASSFKRIPADTQYF
>.|few|TRBV4-1|TRBJ1-2
TGCGCCAGCAGCCCCCCGGTGAGAAACTATGGCTACACCTTC
CASSPPVRNYGYTF
>.|.|TRBV24-1|TRBJ1-4
TGTGCCACCAGTGATTTGACTTTGTACGAAAAACTGTTTTTT
CATSDLTLYEKLFF
>.|.|TRBV11-2|TRBJ1-2
TGTGCCAGCGAGGCCTTTAACTATGGCTACACCTTC
CASEAFNYGYTF
>TRBD1|few|TRBV6-5|TRBJ1-5
TGTGCCAGCACTCGGACAGGGATGGCGGCATGGCCCCAGCATTTT
CASTRTGMAAWPQHF
>.|once|TRBV6-2/TRBV6-3|TRBJ2-7
TGTGCCAGCAGTGGGCATGCGGGAAGTTCCTACGAGCAGTACTTC
CASSGHAGSSYEQYF
>.|.|TRBV3-1/TRBV3-2|TRBJ1-2
TGTGCCAGCAAAAGCGGAGTGGGGGGCTACACCTTC
CASKSGVGGYTF
>TRBD2|.|TRBV4-1|TRBJ2-7
TGCGCCAGCAGCCAAGTGGGAGCGGCTAGCGGGAGAGTGTACTTC
CASSQVGAASGRVYF
>.|.|TRBV27|TRBJ1-2
TGTGCCAGCAGTTATGGGGCTAGCTATGGCTACACCTTC
CASSYGASYGYTF
>TRBD1|.|TRBV4-2|TRBJ1-6
TGTGCCAGCAGCCCAGCAGGGACAGGGGGTTCACCCCTCCACTTT
CASSPAGTGGSPLHF
>.|.|TRBV28|TRBJ2-7
TGTGCCAGCAGGGTCTCTCGGGGGTCCTACGAGCAGTACTTC
CASRVSRGSYEQYF
>.|.|TRBV27|TRBJ2-1
TGTGCCAGCAGTCTAATGGGGGGGGCTCTATACAATGAGCAGTTCTTC
CASSLMGGALYNEQFF
>TRBD2|.|TRBV28|TRBJ2-3
TGTGCCAGCGACAAAGCGGGAGGGCCCCCAGATACGCAGTATTTT
CASDKAGGPPDTQYF
>.|.|TRBV2|TRBJ1-1
TGTGCCAGCAGGAACTTGAACACTGAAGCTTTCTTT
CASRNLNTEAFF
>TRBD1|once|TRBV28|TRBJ2-7
TGTGCCAGCAGTTTAAATTACAGGGGGCGGGACGAGCAGTACTTC
CASSLNYRGRDEQYF
>TRBD2|.|TRBV4-1|TRBJ2-1
TGCGCCAGCAGCCAAGATAGAAGCGGGAGTAATGAGCAGTTCTTC
CASSQDRSGSNEQFF
>.|.|TRBV28|TRBJ1-2
TGTGCCAGCAGTTTCGGGGGGCTGGGCTATGGCTACACCTTC
CASSFGGLGYGYTF
>TRBD1|.|TRBV2|TRBJ1-1
TGTGCCAACGCACAGGGGGCAAAAACTGAAGCTTTCTTT
CANAQGAKTEAFF
>TRBD2|once|TRBV10-3|TRBJ2-1
TGTGCCGCGAAAGAGGGACTAGCGGATAACAATGAGCAGTTCTTC
CAAKEGLADNNEQFF
>TRBD1|.|TRBV5-4|TRBJ2-2
TGTGCCAGCAGCGCTCCGGGACAGCGGAACACCGGGGAGCTGTTTTTT
CASSAPGQRNTGELFF
>TRBD1|.|TRBV25-1|TRBJ1-1
TGTGCCAGCAGTGACCCCGCAGGGGGGAATGAAGCTTTCTTT
CASSDPAGGNEAFF
>.|.|TRBV7-2|TRBJ2-1
TGTGCCAGCAGCTTAAGCGGGTCCTACAATGAGCAGTTCTTC
CASSLSGSYNEQFF